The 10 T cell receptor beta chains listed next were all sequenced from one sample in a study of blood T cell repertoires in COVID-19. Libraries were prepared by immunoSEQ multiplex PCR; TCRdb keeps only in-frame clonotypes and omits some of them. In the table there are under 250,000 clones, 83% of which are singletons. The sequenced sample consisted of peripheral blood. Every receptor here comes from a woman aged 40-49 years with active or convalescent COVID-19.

CDR3 bases: TGTGCCACCAGTCAGACGGGACAGTCTTATGGCTACACCTTC. Its translation: CATSQTGQSYGYTF. The V gene is TRBV24-1, the J gene TRBJ1-2, with 7 nucleotides matching TRBD1. The length of the CDR3 is 14 residues. V lost 6 bases to trimming and J lost 5 bases; unmatched junction nucleotides: 8. Germline CDR1 is KGHDR and CDR2 is SFDVKD.

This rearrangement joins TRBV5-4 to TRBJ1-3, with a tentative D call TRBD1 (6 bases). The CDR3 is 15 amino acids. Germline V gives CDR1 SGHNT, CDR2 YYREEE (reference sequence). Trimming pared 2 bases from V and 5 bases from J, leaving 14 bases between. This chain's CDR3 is CASSFDGGRRNTIYF. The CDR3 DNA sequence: TGTGCCAGCAGCTTCGACGGGGGGCGAAGAAACACCATATATTTT.

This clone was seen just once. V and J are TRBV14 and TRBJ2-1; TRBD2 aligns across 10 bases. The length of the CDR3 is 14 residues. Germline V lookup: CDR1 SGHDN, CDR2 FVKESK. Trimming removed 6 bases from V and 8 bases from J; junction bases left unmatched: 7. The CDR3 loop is CASSPGLASYEQFF. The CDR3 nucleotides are TGTGCCAGCAGTCCGGGACTAGCGAGCTATGAGCAGTTCTTC.

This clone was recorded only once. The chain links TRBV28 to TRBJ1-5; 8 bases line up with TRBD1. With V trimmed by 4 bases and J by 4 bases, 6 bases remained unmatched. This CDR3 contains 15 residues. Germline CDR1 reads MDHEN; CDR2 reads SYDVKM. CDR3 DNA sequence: TGTGCCAGCAGTTCCCTGGACAGGGTAAATCAGCCCCAGCATTTT. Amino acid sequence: CASSSLDRVNQPQHF. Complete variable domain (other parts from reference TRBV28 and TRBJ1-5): DVKVTQSSRYLVKRTGEKVFLECVQDMDHENMFWYRQDPGLGLRLIYFSYDVKMKEKGDIPEGYSVSREKKERFSLILESASTNQTSMYLCASSSLDRVNQPQHFGDGTRLSIL.

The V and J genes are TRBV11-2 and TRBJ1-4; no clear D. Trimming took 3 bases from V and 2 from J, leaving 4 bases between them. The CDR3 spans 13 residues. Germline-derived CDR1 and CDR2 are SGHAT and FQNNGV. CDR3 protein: CASSFNTNEKLFF. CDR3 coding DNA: TGTGCCAGCAGCTTCAATACTAATGAAAAACTGTTTTTT.

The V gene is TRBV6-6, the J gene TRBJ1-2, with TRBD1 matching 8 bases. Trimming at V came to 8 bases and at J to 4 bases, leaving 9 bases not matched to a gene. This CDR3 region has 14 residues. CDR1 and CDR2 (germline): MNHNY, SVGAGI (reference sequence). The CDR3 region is CASHRGQGGYGYTF. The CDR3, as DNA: TGTGCCAGCCACCGTGGACAGGGAGGCTATGGCTACACCTTC.

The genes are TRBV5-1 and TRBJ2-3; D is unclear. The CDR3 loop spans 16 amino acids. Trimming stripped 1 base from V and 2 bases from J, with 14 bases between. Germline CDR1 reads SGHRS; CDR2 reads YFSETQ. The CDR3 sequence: CASSLSDGGLTDTQYF. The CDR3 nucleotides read TGCGCCAGCAGCTTGAGTGATGGCGGCCTCACAGATACGCAGTATTTT.

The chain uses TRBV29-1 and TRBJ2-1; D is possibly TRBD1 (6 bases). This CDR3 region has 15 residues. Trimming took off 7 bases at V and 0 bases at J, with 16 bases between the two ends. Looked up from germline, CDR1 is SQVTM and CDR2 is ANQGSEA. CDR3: CSATGTPSSYNEQFF. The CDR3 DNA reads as TGCAGCGCCACCGGGACACCCAGCTCCTACAATGAGCAGTTCTTC.

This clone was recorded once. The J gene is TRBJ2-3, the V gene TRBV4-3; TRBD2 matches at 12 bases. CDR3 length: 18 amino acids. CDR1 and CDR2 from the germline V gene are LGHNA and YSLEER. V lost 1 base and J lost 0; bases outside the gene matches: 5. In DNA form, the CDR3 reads TGCGCCAGCAGCCAAGTCCCTAGCGGGGGGGCCAGCACAGATACGCAGTATTTT. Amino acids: CASSQVPSGGASTDTQYF.

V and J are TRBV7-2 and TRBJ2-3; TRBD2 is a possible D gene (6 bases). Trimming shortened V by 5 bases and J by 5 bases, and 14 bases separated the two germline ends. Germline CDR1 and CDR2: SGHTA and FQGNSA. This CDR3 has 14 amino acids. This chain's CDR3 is CASSEGAGGDTQYF. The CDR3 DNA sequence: TGTGCCAGCAGCGAGGGTGCCGGGGGAGATACGCAGTATTTT.